This TCR beta chain emerged from a study of cytotoxic CD8 clonotypes in ibrutinib-treated CLL. Study details: Partial response was seen in roughly 24 patients and complete response in 2; after median around 69 months, about 14 stayed remitted, some 12 progressed. Study-wide findings and caveats: An increase in clonality occurred at ibrutinib response, followed by a return toward baseline at progression.

Turning to this clone: What it binds is unknown.

V gave up 2 bases and J gave up 10 bases, with 12 bases separating them. This CDR3 contains 13 residues. Germline V gene lookup returns CDR1 SGHTA and CDR2 FQGTGA. Generated by immunoSEQ multiplex PCR, the TCRdb table keeps only in-frame clones and is missing some. This repertoire shows under 200,000 clones, 81% found once; its top ten account for roughly 2%. This specimen consisted of PBMCs, obtained after 12 months of ibrutinib treatment. The rearrangement uses TRBV7-3 and TRBJ2-1; D possibly uses TRBD1 or TRBD2 (5 bases each). The sequence came from a human donor with chronic lymphocytic leukemia. The CDR3 reads CASSLSGTIEQFF. The CDR3 DNA reads TGTGCCAGCAGCTTATCCGGGACGATAGAGCAGTTCTTC.